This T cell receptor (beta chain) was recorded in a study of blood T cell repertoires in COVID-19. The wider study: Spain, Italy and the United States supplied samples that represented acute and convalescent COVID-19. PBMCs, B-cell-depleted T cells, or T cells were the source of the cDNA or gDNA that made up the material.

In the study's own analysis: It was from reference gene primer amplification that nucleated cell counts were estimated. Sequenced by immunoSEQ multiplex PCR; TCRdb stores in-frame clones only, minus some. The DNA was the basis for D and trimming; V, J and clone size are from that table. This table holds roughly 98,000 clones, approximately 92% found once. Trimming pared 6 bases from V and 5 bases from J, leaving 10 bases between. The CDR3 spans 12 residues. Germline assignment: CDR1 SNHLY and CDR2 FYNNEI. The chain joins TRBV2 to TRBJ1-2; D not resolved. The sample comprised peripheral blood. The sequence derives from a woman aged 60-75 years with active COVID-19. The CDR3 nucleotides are TGTGCCAGCAGCTCTCCCAGTTATGGCTACACCTTC. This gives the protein CASSSPSYGYTF.